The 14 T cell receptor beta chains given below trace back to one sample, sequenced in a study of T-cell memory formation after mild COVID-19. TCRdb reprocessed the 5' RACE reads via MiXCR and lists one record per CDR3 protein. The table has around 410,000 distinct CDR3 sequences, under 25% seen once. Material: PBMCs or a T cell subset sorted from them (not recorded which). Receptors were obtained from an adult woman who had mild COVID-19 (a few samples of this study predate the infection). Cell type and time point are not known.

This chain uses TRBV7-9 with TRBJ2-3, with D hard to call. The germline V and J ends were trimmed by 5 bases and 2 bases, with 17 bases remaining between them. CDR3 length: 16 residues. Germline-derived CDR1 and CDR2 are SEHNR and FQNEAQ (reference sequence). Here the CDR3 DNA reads TGTGCCAGCAGCCCGCCGGCTGGGTTAGACACAGATACGCAGTATTTT. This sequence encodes CASSPPAGLDTDTQYF.

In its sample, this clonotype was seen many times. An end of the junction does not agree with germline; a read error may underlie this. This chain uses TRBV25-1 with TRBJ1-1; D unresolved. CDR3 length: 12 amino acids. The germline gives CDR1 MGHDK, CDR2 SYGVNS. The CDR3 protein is CASSEGGTEAFF. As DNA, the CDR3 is TGCGCCAGCAGCGAGGGTGGCACTGAAGCTTTCTTT.

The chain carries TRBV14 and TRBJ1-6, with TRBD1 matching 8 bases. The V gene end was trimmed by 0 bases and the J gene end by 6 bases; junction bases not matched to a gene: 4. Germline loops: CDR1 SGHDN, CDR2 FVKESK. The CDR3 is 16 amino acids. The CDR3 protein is CASSQDRTGLNSPLHF. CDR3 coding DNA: TGTGCCAGCAGCCAAGACCGGACAGGGCTTAATTCACCCCTCCACTTT.

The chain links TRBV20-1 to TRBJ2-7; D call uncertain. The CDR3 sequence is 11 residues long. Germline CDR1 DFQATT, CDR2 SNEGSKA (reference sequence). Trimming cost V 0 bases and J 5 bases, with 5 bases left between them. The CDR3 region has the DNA TGCAGTGCTAGAGATCGACACGAGCAGTACTTC. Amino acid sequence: CSARDRHEQYF.

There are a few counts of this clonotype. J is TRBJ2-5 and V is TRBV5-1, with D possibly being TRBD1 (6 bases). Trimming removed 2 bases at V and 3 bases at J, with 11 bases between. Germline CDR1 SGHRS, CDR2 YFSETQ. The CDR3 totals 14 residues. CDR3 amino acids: CASSFGAGEETQYF. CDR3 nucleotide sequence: TGCGCCAGCAGCTTTGGGGCAGGGGAAGAGACCCAGTACTTC.

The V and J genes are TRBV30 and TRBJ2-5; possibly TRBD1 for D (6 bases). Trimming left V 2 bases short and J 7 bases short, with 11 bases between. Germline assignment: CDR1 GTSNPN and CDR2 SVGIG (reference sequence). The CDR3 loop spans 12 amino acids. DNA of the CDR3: TGTGCCTGGAGTCCACAGGGCGGGACCCAGTACTTC. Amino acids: CAWSPQGGTQYF.

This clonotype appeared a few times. The DNA of the CDR3 is TGTGCCAGCAGGGACGGCAACTATGGCTACACCTTC. Translated, it gives CASRDGNYGYTF. V usage is TRBV3-1 and J usage is TRBJ1-2; D is unclear. The V and J ends lost 6 bases and 2 bases respectively, with 7 bases between them. CDR3 length equals 12 residues. From germline, CDR1 is LGHDT and CDR2 YNNKEL (reference sequence).

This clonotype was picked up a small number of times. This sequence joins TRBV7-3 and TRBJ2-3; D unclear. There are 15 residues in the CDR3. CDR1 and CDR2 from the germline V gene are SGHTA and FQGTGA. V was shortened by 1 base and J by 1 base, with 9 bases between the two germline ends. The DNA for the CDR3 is TGTGCCAGCAGCTTAATGGGAACTCGCACAGATACGCAGTATTTT. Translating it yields CASSLMGTRTDTQYF.

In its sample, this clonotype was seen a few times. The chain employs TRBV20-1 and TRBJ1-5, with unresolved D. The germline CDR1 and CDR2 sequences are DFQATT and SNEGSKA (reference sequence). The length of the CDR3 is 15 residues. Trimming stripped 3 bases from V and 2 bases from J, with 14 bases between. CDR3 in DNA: TGCAGTGCTAGTCAAGGCGGCGGAGGCAATCAGCCCCAGCATTTT. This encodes CSASQGGGGNQPQHF.

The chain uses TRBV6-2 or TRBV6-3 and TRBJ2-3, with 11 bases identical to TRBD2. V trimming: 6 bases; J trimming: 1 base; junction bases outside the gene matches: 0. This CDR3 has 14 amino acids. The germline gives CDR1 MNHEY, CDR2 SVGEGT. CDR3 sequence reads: CASRGLAGTDTQYF. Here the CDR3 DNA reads TGTGCCAGCAGGGGACTAGCGGGCACAGATACGCAGTATTTT.

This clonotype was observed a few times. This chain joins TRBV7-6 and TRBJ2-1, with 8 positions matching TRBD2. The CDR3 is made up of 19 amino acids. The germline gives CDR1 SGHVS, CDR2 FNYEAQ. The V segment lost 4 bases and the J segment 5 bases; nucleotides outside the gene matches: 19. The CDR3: CASSSYEGLVGAWNNEQFF. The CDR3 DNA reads TGTGCCAGCAGCTCTTACGAGGGACTAGTGGGGGCTTGGAACAATGAGCAGTTCTTC. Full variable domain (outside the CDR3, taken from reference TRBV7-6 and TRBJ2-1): GAGVSQSPRYKVTKRGQDVALRCDPISGHVSLYWYRQALGQGPEFLTYFNYEAQQDKSGLPNDRFSAERPEGSISTLTIQRTEQRDSAMYRCASSSYEGLVGAWNNEQFFGPGTRLTVL.

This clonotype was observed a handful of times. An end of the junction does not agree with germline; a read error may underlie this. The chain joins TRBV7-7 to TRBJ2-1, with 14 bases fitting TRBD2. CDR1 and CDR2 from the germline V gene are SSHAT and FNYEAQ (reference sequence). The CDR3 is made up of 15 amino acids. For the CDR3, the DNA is TGTGCTAGCAGCCTAGGGACTAGCGGGAGCAATGAGCAGTTCTTC. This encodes CASSLGTSGSNEQFF. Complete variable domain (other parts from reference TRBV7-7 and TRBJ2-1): GAGVSQSPRYKVTKRGQDVTLRCDPISSHATLYWYQQALGQGPEFLTYFNYEAQPDKSGLPSDRFSAERPEGSISTLTIQRTEQRDSAMYRCASSLGTSGSNEQFFGPGTRLTVL.

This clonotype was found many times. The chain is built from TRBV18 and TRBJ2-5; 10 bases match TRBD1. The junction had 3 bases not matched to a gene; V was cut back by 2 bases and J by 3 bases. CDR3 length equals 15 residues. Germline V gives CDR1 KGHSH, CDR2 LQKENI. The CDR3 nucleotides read TGTGCCAGCTCACCAAGGACAGGGGGAGAAGAGACCCAGTACTTC. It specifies CASSPRTGGEETQYF.

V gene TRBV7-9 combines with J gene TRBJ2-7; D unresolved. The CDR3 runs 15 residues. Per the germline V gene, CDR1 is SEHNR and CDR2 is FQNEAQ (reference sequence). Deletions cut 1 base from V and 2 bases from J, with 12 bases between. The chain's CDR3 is CASSLDVSPPYEQYF. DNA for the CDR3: TGTGCCAGCAGCTTAGACGTCAGCCCTCCCTACGAGCAGTACTTC.